This entry lists 14 T cell receptor beta chains sequenced from one sample in a study of T cell changes during pregnancy in multiple sclerosis. Method: immunoSEQ multiplex PCR; TCRdb's copy keeps in-frame clones and lacks some. The data hold about 58,000 clones, with approximately 93% observed a single time. The material sequenced was CD8+ T cells from peripheral blood mononuclear cells, taken in the second trimester of pregnancy. These receptors all come from a female donor with multiple sclerosis, enrolled in a pregnancy study.

The chain employs TRBV20-1 and TRBJ2-1; D remains ambiguous. V was clipped by 4 bases and J by 4 bases, with 5 bases between them. The CDR3 covers 11 residues. Germline V gene data show CDR1 as DFQATT and CDR2 as SNEGSKA (reference sequence). In DNA form, the CDR3 reads TGCAGTGCTAATCTTTACAATGAGCAGTTCTTC. It translates to CSANLYNEQFF.

This chain uses TRBV4-1 with TRBJ2-5, with 9 positions matching TRBD2. The V and J ends lost 4 bases and 1 base, in that order; junction bases with no gene match: 13. From germline, CDR1 is MGHRA and CDR2 YSYEKL. The CDR3 covers 18 residues. This CDR3 reads CASSPLASTSGFQETQYF. The CDR3 bases are TGCGCCAGCAGCCCTCTTGCATCGACTAGCGGTTTCCAAGAGACCCAGTACTTC.

The chain is built from TRBV7-8 and TRBJ2-1, with D possibly TRBD2 on 6 matching bases. There are 17 residues in the CDR3. V was cut by 2 bases and J by 3 bases, with 17 bases left in between. Germline assignment: CDR1 SGHVS and CDR2 FQNEAQ. The CDR3: CASSLPSSGFYYNEQFF. The CDR3 nucleotides are TGTGCCAGCAGCTTACCGAGTAGCGGCTTTTACTACAATGAGCAGTTCTTC.

The chain combines TRBV28 with TRBJ2-5; 9 nucleotides match TRBD2. Germline V gene sequence: CDR1 MDHEN, CDR2 SYDVKM. The J segment lost 5 bases and the V segment lost 6 bases, leaving 10 bases of the junction unmatched. The CDR3 contains 15 residues. In DNA form, the CDR3 reads TGTGCCAGCAGGGAATTAGCGGGAGTTGGGGAGACCCAGTACTTC. It codes for CASRELAGVGETQYF.

The chain uses TRBV13 and TRBJ2-5, with TRBD2 matching over 10 bases. This CDR3 contains 16 residues. CDR1 and CDR2 from the germline V gene are PRHDT and FYEKMQ (reference sequence). J gave up 5 bases and V 2 bases, and 8 bases lay outside the gene matches. The CDR3 DNA follows: TGTGCCAGCAGCTTAAGAGCGGGAGGGCCGGTCGAGACCCAGTACTTC. Translating it yields CASSLRAGGPVETQYF.

In this sample, this clone turned up once. CDR3: CASSPGLAVNTGELFF. CDR3 coding DNA: TGTGCCAGCAGTCCGGGACTAGCGGTGAACACCGGGGAGCTGTTTTTT. The chain couples TRBV27 to TRBJ2-2, with 11 bases matching TRBD2. Trimming took 5 bases from V and 1 from J; bases not matched to a gene: 3. Germline V lookup: CDR1 MNHEY, CDR2 SMNVEV (reference sequence). This CDR3 has 16 residues.

This clone was counted once. The chain employs TRBV6-1 and TRBJ1-5, with D uncertain. Trimming removed 5 bases from V and 7 bases from J, with 9 bases in between. CDR1 and CDR2 from the germline V gene are MNHNS and SASEGT. The CDR3 spans 12 residues. CDR3 DNA sequence: TGTGCCAGCAGTACGACTGGGCAGCCCCAGCATTTT. This encodes CASSTTGQPQHF.

The chain combines TRBV4-2 with TRBJ2-1, with 7 bases lining up with TRBD1. V lost 0 bases and J lost 4; bases outside the gene matches: 9. Germline V gives CDR1 LGHNA, CDR2 YNFKEQ. There are 17 residues in the CDR3. CDR3 region: CASSQELGTAAYNEQFF. The CDR3 coding sequence is TGTGCCAGCAGCCAAGAGCTAGGGACAGCCGCGTACAATGAGCAGTTCTTC.

This clone was seen a handful of times. This chain joins TRBV5-1 and TRBJ1-2, with D unresolved. The CDR3 extends over 12 amino acids. V was clipped by 7 bases and J by 2 bases, with 9 bases between them. The V gene's germline CDR1 is SGHRS and CDR2 YFSETQ. CDR3 loop: CASSGDNYGYTF. The CDR3 DNA follows: TGCGCCAGCTCGGGAGACAACTATGGCTACACCTTC.

This chain joins TRBV9 and TRBJ1-2, with TRBD1 matching over 9 bases. The germline gives CDR1 SGDLS, CDR2 YYNGEE. The CDR3 extends over 14 amino acids. V shed 3 bases and J 6 bases; nucleotides not matched to a gene: 6. This CDR3 is CASSEGDRADGYTF. The CDR3 bases are TGTGCCAGCAGCGAGGGGGACAGGGCGGATGGCTACACCTTC.

The chain carries TRBV4-3 and TRBJ2-7, with D possibly TRBD2 on 7 matching bases. Trimming stripped 0 bases from V and 7 bases from J, with 16 bases between. The CDR3 sequence is 15 residues long. Germline V gene sequence: CDR1 LGHNA, CDR2 YSLEER. CDR3 DNA sequence: TGCGCCAGCAGCCAAGATGCGGGGGCGGTTGAAGAGCAGTACTTC. It encodes CASSQDAGAVEEQYF.

The chain joins TRBV27 to TRBJ2-7, with 8 bases matching TRBD2. The germline V gene encodes CDR1 MNHEY and CDR2 SMNVEV (reference sequence). V dropped 5 bases and J dropped 6; count of bases not matched to a gene: 6. The CDR3 sequence is 13 residues long. The CDR3, as DNA: TGTGCCAGCAGTCCCTGGACTAGCCGCGAGCAGTACTTC. Amino acids: CASSPWTSREQYF.

This clone occurred a few times. The rearrangement joins TRBV9 to TRBJ1-6; a weak D match, TRBD1 (5 bases). From germline, CDR1 is SGDLS and CDR2 YYNGEE. CDR3 length equals 15 residues. Trimming took 0 bases from V and 10 from J, leaving 14 bases between them. The CDR3, as DNA: TGTGCCAGCAGCGTAGAAGGGGCGGGACGGTCACCCCTCCACTTT. It encodes CASSVEGAGRSPLHF. The whole variable domain, remainder taken from reference TRBV9 and TRBJ1-6, is DSGVTQTPKHLITATGQRVTLRCSPRSGDLSVYWYQQSLDQGLQFLIQYYNGEERAKGNILERFSAQQFPDLHSELNLSSLELGDSALYFCASSVEGAGRSPLHFGNGTRLTVT.

The chain employs TRBV28 and TRBJ2-1; D remains unclear. CDR3 length: 12 residues. Deletions cut 3 bases from V and 5 bases from J, with 5 bases between. CDR1 is MDHEN, CDR2 SYDVKM, per germline. CDR3 sequence: CASSLADNEQFF. CDR3 in DNA: TGTGCCAGCAGTTTGGCCGACAATGAGCAGTTCTTC.